The entry below gives a single TCR beta chain sequence along with its context. The data were taken from a study of blood T cell repertoires in COVID-19. TCRdb's table, derived via immunoSEQ multiplex PCR, lists solely in-frame clones and lacks some. The data contain hundreds of thousands of clones, around 88% of them singletons. The sequencing sample was made of peripheral blood. The sequence came from a woman in her 30s with COVID-19, enrolled during active disease.

The CDR3 bases are TGTGCCAGCAGCTTTGGACTAGCGGGGGGTTGGAACACCGGGGAGCTGTTTTTT. Translation: CASSFGLAGGWNTGELFF. V is TRBV7-9 and J is TRBJ2-2, with 14 bases fitting TRBD2. The CDR3 contains 18 residues. J gave up 1 base and V 3 bases, and 4 bases lay outside the gene matches. CDR1 SEHNR and CDR2 FQNEAQ come from the germline V gene (reference sequence).